This T cell receptor beta chain was sequenced during a study of Ad26.COV2.S vaccination and SARS-CoV-2 variants (dated by TCRdb to the early 2020s). Looking at the study overall: Donors in the vaccine arm were drawn from COV1001, a multicentre, randomized, double-blind, placebo-controlled phase I-IIa trial testing Ad26.COV2.S in healthy adults. Ad26.COV2.S was given intramuscularly at 5x10^10 or 1x10^11 viral particles, as a single shot or as two shots 56 days apart. TCRbeta repertoire sequencing served as the tool for gauging how specific and how broad the SARS-CoV-2-reactive T cell receptors were following Ad26.COV2.S vaccination. Trial participants were randomized into five groups of five: low-dose or high-dose Ad26.COV2.S given once or twice, or placebo on both occasions. The TCR-sequenced set comprised approximately 32 samples: 19 Ad26.COV2.S vaccine recipients, 5 placebo recipients and 8 SARS-CoV-2 convalescent individuals. Investigators remained blinded to trial group allocation during experiments and outcome assessment.

The CDR3, cysteine through phenylalanine, is 13 amino acids long. Of all the DNA, just the CDR3 is kept, 39 bases in frame from base 1. Relative to germline, V is 5 bases shorter and J is 7 bases shorter, with 12 bases between their ends. TCRbeta CDR3 regions were sequenced with the immunoSEQ Assay. After extraction, genomic DNA underwent amplification by bias-controlled multiplex PCR, followed by high-throughput sequencing. As for the authors' bioinformatics: To quantify the absolute abundance of every unique TCRbeta CDR3 region, sequences were collapsed and filtered. T cell fraction was estimated by normalizing TCRbeta template counts to usable DNA, which was measured by amplifying reference genes present in all nucleated cells. Repertoire TCRs were annotated as SARS-CoV-2-specific by exact matching of V gene, CDR3 amino acid sequence and J gene to a known reactive TCR set. The reference SARS-CoV-2 TCR set came from MIRA and was filtered for enrichment in COVID-19-positive ImmuneCODE repertoires, removing public or cross-reactive TCRs. Drawing on the MIRA antigens, annotated TCRs were analysed further at the level of specific ORF or position within ORF. Breadth was defined as the number of annotated unique rearrangements divided by the total number of unique productive rearrangements, and depth was defined as the summed frequency of the annotated unique rearrangements. Group comparisons of TCR breadth used two-sided Wilcoxon rank-sum tests. TCRdb took this table from immuneACCESS and kept in-frame rearrangements with V and J called. Such tables lack part of the clones; where checked against another copy, unresolved V genes explain under half of the gap, and the rest is unexplained. V and J calls and clone size come straight from that table; D and trimming were deduced from the DNA. The sample table contains about 390,000 clones; only one count was recorded for about 90% of them. More than 1.5% of the sample comes from the top ten.

The paper's findings and limits, for the study overall: The study was not powered to compare responses between vaccine doses or regimens. The authors noted that total T cell responses may have been underestimated by the TCR breadth and depth analyses. Comparable non-spike TCR breadth was observed between vaccine and placebo recipients, consistent with only spike being contained in the vaccine. Ad26.COV2.S recipients had higher spike-specific TCR breadth than placebo recipients (P = 0.0014). After vaccination, spike-specific CD8+ and CD4+ T cell responses were reported to show substantial breadth.

About this clone: The target of this receptor is not known. No base-level quality is on record; no much larger clone is a single base apart.

The treatment or condition label of this sample denotes: roughly 18 received Ad26.COV2.S at low or high dose, single or two shots; about 5 received placebo; per-sample allocation not given. Repertoires of vaccine and placebo recipients were sequenced from samples collected on day 63 after the first injection. Cohort 1b enrolled 25 or so adults aged 18-55 years at a single site in Boston, USA, between 29 July and 7 August 2020. Ad26.COV2.S was a replication-incompetent adenovirus type 26 vector expressing a prefusion-stabilized SARS-CoV-2 spike protein from the original Wuhan strain. The specimen was peripheral blood, collected in a trial of Ad26.COV2.S vaccine versus placebo. The clonotype comes from a person aged 18-60 years who received the Ad26.COV2.S COVID-19 vaccine or a placebo. The rearrangement combines TRBV12-3 or TRBV12-4 with TRBJ2-1; the D gene is perhaps TRBD1, from 5 matching bases. The CDR3 amino acid sequence is: CASSGAVPNEQFF. In nucleotide form, the sequence is TGTGCCAGCAGTGGGGCGGTCCCTAATGAGCAGTTCTTC.